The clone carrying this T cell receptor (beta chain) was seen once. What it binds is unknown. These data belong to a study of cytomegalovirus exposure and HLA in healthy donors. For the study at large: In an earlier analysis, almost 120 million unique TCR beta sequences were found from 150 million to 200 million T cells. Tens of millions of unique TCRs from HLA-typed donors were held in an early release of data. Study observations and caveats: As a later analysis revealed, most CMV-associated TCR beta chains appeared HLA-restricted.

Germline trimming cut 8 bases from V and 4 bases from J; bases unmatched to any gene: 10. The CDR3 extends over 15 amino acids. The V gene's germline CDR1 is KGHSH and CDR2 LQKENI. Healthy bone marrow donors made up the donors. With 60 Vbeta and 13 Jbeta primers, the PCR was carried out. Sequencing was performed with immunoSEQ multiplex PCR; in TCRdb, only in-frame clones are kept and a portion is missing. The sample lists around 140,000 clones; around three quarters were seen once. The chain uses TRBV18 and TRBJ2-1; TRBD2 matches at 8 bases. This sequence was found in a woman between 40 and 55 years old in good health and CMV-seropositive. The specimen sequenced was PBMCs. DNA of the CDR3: TGTGCCAGCGCGCCGGGACTAGACGTTTACAATGAGCAGTTCTTC. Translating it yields CASAPGLDVYNEQFF.